These T cell receptor beta chains were read from a single sample in a study of blood T cells in healthy people across ages. TCRdb independently ran MiXCR on the 5' RACE reads; one entry per CDR3 protein. The sample yields 650,000 or so distinct CDR3 sequences, about 51% seen once. Sequenced input: blood. Every receptor here comes from a woman aged 80 or over in good health. The CDR3 runs from the conserved cysteine through the conserved F or W. The D gene is left open where the match is weak. Clone size is given for some rows only: seen once, a few or many times, or a class if the clone is expanded.

j_call d_call v_call clone_size cdr3_aa cdr3_nt
TRBJ2-5 NA TRBV5-1 NA CASSISGSATQETQYF TGCGCCAGCAGCATTTCAGGGAGTGCTACCCAAGAGACCCAGTACTTC
TRBJ2-5 TRBD1 TRBV12-3/TRBV12-4 many CASSSWTGLETQYF TGTGCCAGCAGTTCTTGGACAGGGCTGGAGACCCAGTACTTC
TRBJ2-3 NA TRBV28 many CASSLDLVTKGADTQYF TGTGCCAGCAGTTTAGACCTCGTGACCAAGGGAGCAGATACGCAGTATTTT
TRBJ1-1 NA TRBV28 few CASSTARWGMATEAFF TGTGCCAGCAGTACCGCTAGGTGGGGGATGGCCACTGAAGCTTTCTTT
TRBJ2-1 TRBD2 TRBV7-2 many CASSLGRLAGRNNEQFF TGTGCCAGCAGCTTAGGTCGGCTAGCGGGACGAAACAATGAGCAGTTCTTC
TRBJ2-7 NA TRBV7-2 NA CASSQDVGFGLEQYF TGTGCCAGCAGCCAAGACGTGGGATTCGGCCTTGAGCAGTACTTC
TRBJ2-1 NA TRBV18 NA CASSPLQDYPDEQFF TGTGCCAGCTCACCACTTCAGGACTACCCCGATGAGCAGTTCTTC
TRBJ1-1 TRBD1 TRBV12-3/TRBV12-4 few CASSVAGGYTEAFF TGTGCCAGCAGTGTAGCAGGGGGCTACACTGAAGCTTTCTTT
TRBJ2-1 NA TRBV4-1 once CASSQDWRPYNEQFF TGCGCCAGCAGCCAAGACTGGCGACCCTACAATGAGCAGTTCTTC
TRBJ1-1 NA TRBV12-3/TRBV12-4 few CASSSQTVTEAFF TGTGCCAGCAGTTCACAGACAGTCACTGAAGCTTTCTTT
TRBJ2-7 NA TRBV27 NA CASSSDLGYEQYF TGTGCCAGCAGTTCCGATTTGGGCTACGAGCAGTACTTC
TRBJ2-3 NA TRBV29-1 NA CSVTGLENTDTQYF TGCAGCGTCACGGGACTCGAGAACACAGATACGCAGTATTTT
TRBJ2-7 NA TRBV20-1 NA CSARGSLDEQYF TGCAGTGCTAGGGGCTCCCTGGACGAGCAGTACTTC
TRBJ2-1 NA TRBV20-1 many CSAEEGDSRSYNEQFF TGCAGTGCGGAGGAAGGGGACTCCCGCTCCTACAATGAGCAGTTCTTC
TRBJ1-4 NA TRBV9 NA CASSVGGWDEKLFF TGTGCCAGCAGCGTAGGAGGGTGGGACGAAAAACTGTTTTTT
TRBJ1-2 NA TRBV27 NA CASRPHRSLYSYTF TGTGCCAGCAGGCCGCACAGGTCTCTTTATAGCTACACCTTC
TRBJ1-5 NA TRBV12-3/TRBV12-4 once CASSPAGTKKPQHF TGTGCCAGCAGTCCAGCCGGGACAAAAAAGCCCCAGCATTTT
TRBJ2-1 TRBD2 TRBV30 many CAWSFGGTSRYNEQFF TGTGCCTGGTCCTTTGGAGGGACTAGCCGATACAATGAGCAGTTCTTC
TRBJ1-2 TRBD1 TRBV20-1 many CSALTWDRNYGYTF TGCAGTGCCCTGACCTGGGACAGGAACTATGGCTACACCTTC
TRBJ2-5 NA TRBV29-1 NA CSVGSPEETQYF TGCAGCGTTGGTTCTCCTGAAGAGACCCAGTACTTC
TRBJ2-7 NA TRBV7-8 NA CASSLPRINPYEQYF TGTGCCAGCAGCTTACCCCGAATCAATCCCTACGAGCAGTACTTC
TRBJ1-4 TRBD1 TRBV9 NA CASSVYGTGTGGEKLFF TGTGCCAGCAGCGTTTATGGGACGGGGACAGGGGGCGAAAAACTGTTTTTT
TRBJ1-2 NA TRBV28 many CASSFGDNYGYTF TGTGCCAGCAGTTTTGGAGACAACTATGGCTACACCTTC
TRBJ2-1 NA TRBV12-3/TRBV12-4 many CASSLGGSTLYNEQFF TGTGCCAGCAGTTTAGGGGGGTCAACTTTGTACAATGAGCAGTTCTTC
TRBJ2-1 TRBD2 TRBV10-3 many CAARGGEIYNEQFF TGTGCCGCTCGGGGGGGGGAGATCTACAATGAGCAGTTCTTC
TRBJ2-5 NA TRBV12-3/TRBV12-4 NA CASSFRLDQETQYF TGTGCCAGCAGTTTTCGACTAGACCAAGAGACCCAGTACTTC
TRBJ2-3 TRBD2 TRBV20-1 many CSAGFTSGGGHTQYF TGCAGTGCCGGATTTACTAGCGGGGGTGGCCATACGCAGTATTTT
TRBJ2-1 NA TRBV29-1 NA CSVDEVPYNEQFF TGCAGCGTTGACGAGGTCCCCTACAATGAGCAGTTCTTC
TRBJ2-3 NA TRBV2 NA CASSEAGRGADTQYF TGTGCCAGCAGTGAAGCGGGGAGAGGGGCAGATACGCAGTATTTT
TRBJ2-7 NA TRBV12-3/TRBV12-4 few CASSPRGGGESEQYF TGTGCCAGCAGTCCTAGGGGGGGGGGCGAATCCGAGCAGTACTTC
TRBJ2-6 NA TRBV20-1 NA CSARADTDSGANVLTF TGCAGTGCTAGGGCTGACACAGATTCTGGGGCCAACGTCCTGACTTTC
TRBJ2-7 TRBD1 TRBV4-3 NA CASSQDGTGYSYEQYF TGCGCCAGCAGCCAAGACGGGACAGGATACTCCTACGAGCAGTACTTC
TRBJ1-2 TRBD1 TRBV6-6 many CASNPGQGLTRGYGYTF TGTGCCAGCAATCCGGGACAGGGGTTAACAAGGGGCTATGGCTACACCTTC
TRBJ2-7 TRBD2 TRBV20-1 NA CSANSGRASYEQYF TGCAGTGCTAATAGCGGGAGGGCCAGCTACGAGCAGTACTTC
TRBJ2-1 TRBD2 TRBV6-6 many CASTTRGGHFEQFF TGTGCCAGCACGACCCGGGGGGGCCATTTTGAGCAGTTCTTC